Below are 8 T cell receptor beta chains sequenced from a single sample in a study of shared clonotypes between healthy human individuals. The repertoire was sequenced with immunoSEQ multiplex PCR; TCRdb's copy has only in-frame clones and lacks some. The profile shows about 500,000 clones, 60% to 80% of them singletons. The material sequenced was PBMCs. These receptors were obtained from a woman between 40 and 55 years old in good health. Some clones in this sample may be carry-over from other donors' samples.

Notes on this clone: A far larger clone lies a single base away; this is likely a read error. The CDR3 reads CASSNTGELFF. CDR3 in DNA: TGTGCCAGCAGCAACACCGGGGAGCTGTTTTTT. The chain has TRBV11-3 and TRBJ2-2; D not resolved. The CDR3 length is 11 residues. The germline V and J ends were trimmed by 5 bases and 2 bases, with 0 bases remaining between them. Germline V gene data show CDR1 as SGHNT and CDR2 as YENEEA.

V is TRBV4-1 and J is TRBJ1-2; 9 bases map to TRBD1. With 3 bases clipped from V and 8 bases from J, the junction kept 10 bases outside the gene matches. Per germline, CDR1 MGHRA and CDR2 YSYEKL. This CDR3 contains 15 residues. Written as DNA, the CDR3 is TGCGCCAGCAGCCAGAGGACAGGGGATCGTCGGGGCTACACCTTC. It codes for CASSQRTGDRRGYTF.

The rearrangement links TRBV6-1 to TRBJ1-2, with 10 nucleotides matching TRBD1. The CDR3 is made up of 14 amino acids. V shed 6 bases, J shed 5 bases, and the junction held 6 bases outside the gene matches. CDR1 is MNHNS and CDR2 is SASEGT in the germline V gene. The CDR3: CASSPDRGTYGYTF. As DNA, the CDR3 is TGTGCCAGCAGCCCGGACAGGGGGACGTATGGCTACACCTTC.

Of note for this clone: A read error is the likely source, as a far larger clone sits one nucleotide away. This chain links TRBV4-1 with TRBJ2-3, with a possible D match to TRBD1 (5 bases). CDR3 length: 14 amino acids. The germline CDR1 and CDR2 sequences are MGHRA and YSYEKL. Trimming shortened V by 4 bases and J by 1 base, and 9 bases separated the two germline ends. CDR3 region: CASSRGRGTDTQYF. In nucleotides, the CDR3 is TGCGCCAGCAGCCGGGGCAGGGGCACAGATACGCAGTATTTT.

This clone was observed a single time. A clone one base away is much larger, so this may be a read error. CDR3 protein: CASSVSGWIDDEQFF. As DNA, the CDR3 is TGTGCCAGCAGCGTGAGTGGGTGGATTGACGATGAGCAGTTCTTC. V is TRBV9 and J is TRBJ2-1; D is unclear. The CDR3 covers 15 residues. Germline CDR1 reads SGDLS; CDR2 reads YYNGEE. The V end was cut by 2 bases, the J end by 8 bases, with 17 bases between.

CDR3 coding DNA: TGTGCCAGCACTCCCTCGTGGTCCTACGAGCAGTACTTC. Protein: CASTPSWSYEQYF. V gene TRBV6-5 combines with J gene TRBJ2-7; no clear D gene. The V gene lost 7 bases and the J gene lost 1 base, with 11 bases spanning the gap. Germline V gene data show CDR1 as MNHEY and CDR2 as SVGAGI. This CDR3 contains 13 residues.

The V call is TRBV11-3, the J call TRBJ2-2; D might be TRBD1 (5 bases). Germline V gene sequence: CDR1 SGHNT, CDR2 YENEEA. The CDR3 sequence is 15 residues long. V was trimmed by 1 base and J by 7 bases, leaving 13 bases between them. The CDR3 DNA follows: TGTGCCAGCAGCTTAGTCATAGGGGCCGGCGGGGAGCTGTTTTTT. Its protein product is CASSLVIGAGGELFF. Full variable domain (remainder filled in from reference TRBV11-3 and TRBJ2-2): EAGVVQSPRYKIIEKKQPVAFWCNPISGHNTLYWYLQNLGQGPELLIRYENEEAVDDSQLPKDRFSAERLKGVDSTLKIQPAELGDSAVYLCASSLVIGAGGELFFGEGSRLTVL.

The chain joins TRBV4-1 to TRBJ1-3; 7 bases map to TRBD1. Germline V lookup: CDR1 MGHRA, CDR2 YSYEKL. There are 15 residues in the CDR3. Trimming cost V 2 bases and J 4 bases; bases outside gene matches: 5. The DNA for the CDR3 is TGCGCCAGCAGCCAAACCCAGACAGGGGGAAACACCATATATTTT. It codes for CASSQTQTGGNTIYF.